The sequence of this T cell receptor (beta chain) was determined in a study of OX40 agonist ivuxolimab in advanced cancers. The data were produced by immunoSEQ multiplex PCR, yet TCRdb's version contains in-frame clones alone and is incomplete. The sample yields about 94,000 clones, around 86% seen once. V lost 3 bases and J lost 4, with 14 bases in between. The V gene's germline CDR1 is SGDLS and CDR2 YYNGEE. This CDR3 has 15 amino acids. This TCR derives from an adult with an advanced solid tumor such as melanoma, head and neck, liver or kidney cancer. Here the sequenced sample was CD4+ or CD8+ T cells sorted from blood, taken in a trial of the OX40 agonist ivuxolimab. This chain joins TRBV9 and TRBJ1-3; tentatively, D is TRBD1 (6 bases). The DNA for the CDR3 is TGTGCCAGCAGCGAGACCCCCACAGGGGGAAACACCATATATTTT. Translation: CASSETPTGGNTIYF.